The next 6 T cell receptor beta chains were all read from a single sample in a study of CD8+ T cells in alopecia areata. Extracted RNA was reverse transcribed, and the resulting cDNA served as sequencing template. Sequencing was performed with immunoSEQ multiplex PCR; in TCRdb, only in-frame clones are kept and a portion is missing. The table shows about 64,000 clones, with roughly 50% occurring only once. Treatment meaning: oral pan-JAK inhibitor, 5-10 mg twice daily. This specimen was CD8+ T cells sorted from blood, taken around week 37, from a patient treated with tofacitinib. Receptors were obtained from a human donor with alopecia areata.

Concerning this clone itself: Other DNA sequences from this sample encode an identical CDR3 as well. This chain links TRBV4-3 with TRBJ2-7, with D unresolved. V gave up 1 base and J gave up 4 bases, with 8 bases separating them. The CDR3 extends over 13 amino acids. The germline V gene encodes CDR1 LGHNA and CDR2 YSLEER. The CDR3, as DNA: TGCGCCAGCAGCCAAGTCCCAGATTACGAGCAGTACTTC. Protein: CASSQVPDYEQYF.

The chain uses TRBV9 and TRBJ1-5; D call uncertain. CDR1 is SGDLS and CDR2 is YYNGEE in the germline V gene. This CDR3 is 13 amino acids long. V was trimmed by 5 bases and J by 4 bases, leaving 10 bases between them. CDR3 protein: CASSGGQNQPQHF. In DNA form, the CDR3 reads TGTGCCAGCAGTGGAGGGCAGAATCAGCCCCAGCATTTT.

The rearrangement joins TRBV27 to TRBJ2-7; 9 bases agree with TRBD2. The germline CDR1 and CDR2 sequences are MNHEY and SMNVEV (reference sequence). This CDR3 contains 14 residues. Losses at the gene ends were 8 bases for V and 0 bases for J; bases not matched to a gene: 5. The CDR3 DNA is TGTGCCAGCTCACTACTAGCGGGCTCCTACGAGCAGTACTTC. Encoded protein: CASSLLAGSYEQYF.

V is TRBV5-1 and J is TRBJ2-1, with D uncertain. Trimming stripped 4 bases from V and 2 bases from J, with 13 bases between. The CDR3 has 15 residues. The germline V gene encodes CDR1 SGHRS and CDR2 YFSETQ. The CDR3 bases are TGCGCCAGCAGCACCTCCCCTTCCCCCTACAATGAGCAGTTCTTC. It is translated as CASSTSPSPYNEQFF.

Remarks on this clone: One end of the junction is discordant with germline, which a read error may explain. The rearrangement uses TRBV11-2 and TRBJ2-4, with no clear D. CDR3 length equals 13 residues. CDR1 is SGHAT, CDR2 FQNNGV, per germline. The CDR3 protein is CASSPEVWQERHF. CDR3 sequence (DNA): TGTGCCAGCAGCCCTGAGGTATGGCAGGAACGGCACTTC.

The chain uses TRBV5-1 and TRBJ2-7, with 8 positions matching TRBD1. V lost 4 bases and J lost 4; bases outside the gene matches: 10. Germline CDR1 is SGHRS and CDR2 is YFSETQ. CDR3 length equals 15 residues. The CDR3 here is CASSGYGTGAYEQYF. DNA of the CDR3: TGCGCCAGCAGCGGGTACGGGACAGGAGCTTACGAGCAGTACTTC. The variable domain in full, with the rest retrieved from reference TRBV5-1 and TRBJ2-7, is KAGVTQTPRYLIKTRGQQVTLSCSPISGHRSVSWYQQTPGQGLQFLFEYFSETQRNKGNFPGRFSGRQFSNSRSEMNVSTLELGDSALYLCASSGYGTGAYEQYFGPGTRLTVT.